What follows describes a single TCR beta chain. The antigen is undetermined. This record belongs to a study of beta chain features in type 1 diabetes. Overall study results and limits: Type 1 diabetes patients had TCRB CDR3s that were shorter (moderately but significantly so) in all four CD4+ subsets.

V lost 2 bases and J 4 bases, leaving 14 bases between the germline ends. The CDR3 has 15 amino acids. Germline CDR1 reads GTSNPN; CDR2 reads SVGIG (reference sequence). Of the isolated RNA, all was reverse transcribed, and so the sequenced material was expressed TCRB transcripts. Method: immunoSEQ multiplex PCR; TCRdb's copy keeps in-frame clones and lacks some. The table lists some 120,000 clones, approximately 15% of them singletons, with 2.6% in the top ten. J is TRBJ1-4 and V is TRBV30; possible D gene TRBD1, 6 bases. The receptor was isolated from a man between 18 and 35 years old with type 1 diabetes. The sequenced sample consisted of central memory CD4+ T cells from blood. The CDR3 reads CAWSTMGGLNEKLFF. In DNA, the CDR3 is TGTGCCTGGAGTACGATGGGGGGCCTTAATGAAAAACTGTTTTTT. The full variable domain, with the rest looked up from reference TRBV30 and TRBJ1-4, is SQTIHQWPATLVQPVGSPLSLECTVEGTSNPNLYWYRQAAGRGLQLLFYSVGIGQISSEVPQNLSASRPQDRQFILSSKKLLLSDSGFYLCAWSTMGGLNEKLFFGSGTQLSVL.